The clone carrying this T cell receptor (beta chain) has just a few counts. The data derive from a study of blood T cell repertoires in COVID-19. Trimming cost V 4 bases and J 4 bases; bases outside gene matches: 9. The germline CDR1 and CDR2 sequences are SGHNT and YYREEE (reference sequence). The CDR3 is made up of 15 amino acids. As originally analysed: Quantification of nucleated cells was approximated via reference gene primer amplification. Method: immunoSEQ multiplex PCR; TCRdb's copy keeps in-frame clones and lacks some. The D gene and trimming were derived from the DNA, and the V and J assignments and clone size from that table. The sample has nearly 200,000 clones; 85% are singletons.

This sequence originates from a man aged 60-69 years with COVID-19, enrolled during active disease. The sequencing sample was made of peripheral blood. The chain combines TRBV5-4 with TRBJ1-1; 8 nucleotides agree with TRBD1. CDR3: CASSGRTGRTTEAFF. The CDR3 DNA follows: TGTGCCAGCAGCGGAAGGACAGGGAGGACCACTGAAGCTTTCTTT.